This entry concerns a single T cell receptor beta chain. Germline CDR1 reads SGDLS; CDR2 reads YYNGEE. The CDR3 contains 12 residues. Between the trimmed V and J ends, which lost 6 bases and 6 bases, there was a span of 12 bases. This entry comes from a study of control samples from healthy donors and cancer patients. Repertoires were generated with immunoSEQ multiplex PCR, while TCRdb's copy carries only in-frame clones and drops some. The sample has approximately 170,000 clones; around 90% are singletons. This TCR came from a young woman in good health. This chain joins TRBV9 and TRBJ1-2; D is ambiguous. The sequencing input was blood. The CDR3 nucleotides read TGTGCCAGCAACCGGGAGTTGAATGGCTACACCTTC. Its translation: CASNRELNGYTF.